This is a list of T cell receptor beta chains from one sample in a study of blood T cells in healthy people across ages. TCRdb re-derived calls from the 5' RACE reads in MiXCR, one entry per CDR3 protein. The data contain more than 600,000 distinct CDR3 sequences, just under 25% of them seen just once; the ten biggest clones take up roughly a tenth. These sequences were also reported in another study, on T cells of mothers and their children.

Sequencing input: blood. These receptors came from a boy aged 10-17 years in good health. Each CDR3 is given with its conserved first and last residue. The D gene is left open where the match is weak. Clone size appears in some rows only: once, few, many, or a class for an expanded clone.

size	V	J	D	DNA	CDR3
.	TRBV6-1	TRBJ2-5	TRBD2	TGTGCCAGCACCCTCCCTGGCGGGAGGGGAGAGACCCAGTACTTC	CASTLPGGRGETQYF
.	TRBV9	TRBJ2-3	.	TGTGCCAGCAGCCCGGGGGGCGGGGAAGATACGCAGTATTTT	CASSPGGGEDTQYF
few	TRBV4-3	TRBJ2-7	TRBD2	TGCGCCAGCAGCCAAGGGTTGGGCGGGGGGCCGAGCTCCTACGAGCAGTACTTC	CASSQGLGGGPSSYEQYF
.	TRBV28	TRBJ2-2	.	TGTGCCAGCCATATGAGTAGGGGTGACACCGGGGAGCTGTTTTTT	CASHMSRGDTGELFF
many	TRBV3-1	TRBJ2-7	.	TGTGCCAGCAGCCAAGAGTACGAGCAGTACTTC	CASSQEYEQYF
.	TRBV20-1	TRBJ2-1	.	TGCAGTGCTAGAGATTGGGCAGGGGCCTATGAGCAGTTCTTC	CSARDWAGAYEQFF
few	TRBV12-3/TRBV12-4	TRBJ2-6	.	TGTGCCAGCACCCCCGGGCTCAACTCTGGGGCCAACGTCCTGACTTTC	CASTPGLNSGANVLTF
few	TRBV29-1	TRBJ2-1	.	TGCAGCGTCAATCCAGGGCTATACAATGAGCAGTTCTTC	CSVNPGLYNEQFF
.	TRBV20-1	TRBJ2-5	TRBD2	TGCAGTGCTAGGCGGGAGGCGTTCCTGAGGGAGCTGTACTTC	CSARREAFLRELYF
few	TRBV28	TRBJ2-4	TRBD1	TGTGCCAGCAGTTCATGGGACAGTACCAAAAACATTCAGTACTTC	CASSSWDSTKNIQYF
.	TRBV6-5	TRBJ2-7	TRBD2	TGTGCCAGCAGTATCCCGGGGGGAAACGAGCAGTACTTC	CASSIPGGNEQYF
few	TRBV11-2	TRBJ2-7	.	TGTGCCAGCAGCTTGGGACCGATCCCCTACGAGCAGTACTTC	CASSLGPIPYEQYF
.	TRBV2	TRBJ1-5	.	TGTGCCAGCAGTTGGAGGGGGTCCTATAGCAATCAGCCCCAGCATTTT	CASSWRGSYSNQPQHF
few	TRBV12-3/TRBV12-4	TRBJ2-1	.	TGTGCCAGCAGTGAGACAGCATCCACCTACAATGAGCAGTTCTTC	CASSETASTYNEQFF
few	TRBV7-9	TRBJ2-7	.	TGTGCCAGCAGCTTAGACGTCAGGGACTACGAGCAGTACTTC	CASSLDVRDYEQYF
.	TRBV20-1	TRBJ2-6	.	TGCAGTGCTATGCAGGGGTCTGGGGCCAACGTCCTGACTTTC	CSAMQGSGANVLTF
.	TRBV29-1	TRBJ2-1	.	TGCAGCGTTGGGCCACTATATTACAATGAGCAGTTCTTC	CSVGPLYYNEQFF
.	TRBV5-1	TRBJ1-4	TRBD1	TGCGCCAGCAGCAGACAGGGGGCGCACGATGAAAAACTGTTTTTT	CASSRQGAHDEKLFF
.	TRBV5-1	TRBJ2-5	.	TGCGCCAGCAGCTACTCCCAAGAGACCCAGTGCTTC	CASSYSQETQCF
.	TRBV5-1	TRBJ2-5	.	TGCGCCAGCAATTACCTTGTAGGGGAGACCCAGTACTTC	CASNYLVGETQYF
few	TRBV11-2	TRBJ2-7	.	TGTGCCAGCAGGGGGCCTGGGTCGGAGGAGCAGTACTTC	CASRGPGSEEQYF